These 18 T cell receptor beta chains were sequenced from one sample in a study of metastatic and nonmetastatic thyroid tumors. TCRdb reassembled clones from the PCR reads with MiXCR. The sample holds fewer than 30,000 clones, around 16% seen once. Each patient went into thyroid surgery without having received any treatment. What was sequenced was blood. Source of these receptors: a female donor with papillary thyroid cancer or a benign thyroid nodule (not recorded which). Some clones in this sample may be carry-over from other donors' samples.

The genes are TRBV6-1 and TRBJ1-6; the match to TRBD1 covers 8 bases. The CDR3 covers 14 residues. The V gene end was trimmed by 6 bases and the J gene end by 7 bases; junction bases not matched to a gene: 5. The germline V gene encodes CDR1 MNHNS and CDR2 SASEGT. The CDR3 sequence is CASSPQGENSPLHF. As DNA, the CDR3 is TGTGCCAGCAGCCCACAGGGGGAGAATTCACCCCTCCACTTT.

This chain uses TRBV7-2 with TRBJ2-7; possibly TRBD1 for D (5 bases). CDR3 length: 13 residues. The V gene's germline CDR1 is SGHTA and CDR2 FQGNSA. V shed 3 bases and J shed 2 bases, with 8 bases lying between them. Written as DNA, the CDR3 is TGTGCCAGCAGCTTGAAGGGGACCTACGAGCAGTACTTC. Translation: CASSLKGTYEQYF.

This clone was picked up many times. The genes are TRBV2 and TRBJ2-3, with 7 bases matching TRBD2. Germline CDR1 reads SNHLY; CDR2 reads FYNNEI. The trim removed 6 bases at V and 4 bases at J, leaving 10 bases unmatched. The CDR3 is 15 residues long. The CDR3 coding sequence is TGTGCCAGCAGCAGGGACTACACACCCTCAGATACGCAGTATTTT. Amino acid sequence: CASSRDYTPSDTQYF.

The genes are TRBV6-2 or TRBV6-3 and TRBJ1-1, with 7 bases lining up with TRBD1. CDR3 length equals 13 residues. Germline-derived CDR1 and CDR2 are MNHEY and SVGEGT. Trimming at V came to 10 bases and at J to 1 base, leaving 6 bases not matched to a gene. The CDR3 nucleotides are TGTGCCACCATTCGACAGGGGAACACTGAAGCTTTCTTT. As protein: CATIRQGNTEAFF.

This chain uses TRBV7-3 with TRBJ2-1; 9 nucleotides match TRBD2. Trimming cost V 5 bases and J 3 bases; bases outside gene matches: 5. CDR3 length: 15 residues. Germline CDR1 and CDR2: SGHTA and FQGTGA. CDR3 sequence reads: CASSPLAGVYNEQFF. CDR3 bases: TGTGCCAGCAGCCCATTAGCGGGAGTCTACAATGAGCAGTTCTTC.

This clone was counted only a few times. The CDR3 sequence is CASSLAGLAGKDTQYF. The DNA for the CDR3 is TGTGCCAGCAGCTTGGCGGGGCTAGCGGGGAAAGATACGCAGTATTTT. The chain uses TRBV5-4 and TRBJ2-3; 9 bases fit TRBD2. This CDR3 is built from 16 residues. Germline values: CDR1 SGHNT, CDR2 YYREEE (reference sequence). Germline trimming cut 0 bases from V and 5 bases from J; bases unmatched to any gene: 7.

By share, this clone ranks as medium-sized (0.01 to 0.1%). V usage is TRBV6-1 and J usage is TRBJ1-4; D is undetermined. Trimming took 6 bases from V and 8 from J, leaving 10 bases between them. This CDR3 spans 12 amino acids. In germline, CDR1 is MNHNS, CDR2 SASEGT. CDR3 sequence: CASSATREKLFF. The CDR3 nucleotides are TGTGCCAGCAGCGCGACACGGGAAAAACTGTTTTTT.

J is TRBJ2-1 and V is TRBV19; D is unclear. Trimming stripped 2 bases from V and 5 bases from J, with 7 bases between. This CDR3 comprises 13 residues. Per the germline V gene, CDR1 is LNHDA and CDR2 is SQIVND (reference sequence). This chain's CDR3 is CASSISGNNEQFF. The CDR3 region has the DNA TGTGCCAGTAGTATATCCGGAAACAATGAGCAGTTCTTC.

In this sample, this clone turned up many times. A much larger clone differs by one base, so this may be a read error. Other DNA sequences of this sample code for an identical CDR3. The genes are TRBV19 and TRBJ1-5; no definite D call. CDR3 length: 15 residues. Germline V CDR1 and CDR2: LNHDA, SQIVND (reference sequence). The CDR3 region has the DNA TGCGCCAGTAGGCATCTGGGCAGACCGCGTCAGCCCCAGCATTTT. This gives the protein CASRHLGRPRQPQHF.

This clone was picked up many times. The rearrangement uses TRBV5-1 and TRBJ2-6, with D unclear. Germline values: CDR1 SGHRS, CDR2 YFSETQ. This CDR3 contains 16 residues. V was trimmed by 0 bases and J by 2 bases, leaving 9 bases between them. CDR3 in DNA: TGCGCCAGCAGCTTGGCCAGCATAACTGGGGCCAACGTCCTGACTTTC. Encoded protein: CASSLASITGANVLTF.

This clone was picked up a small number of times. This chain uses TRBV4-1 with TRBJ1-1; D ambiguous. CDR1 MGHRA and CDR2 YSYEKL come from the germline V gene. The V and J ends lost 1 base and 0 bases respectively, with 12 bases between them. The CDR3 has 16 amino acids. The CDR3: CASSQGRPGMNTEAFF. CDR3 bases: TGCGCCAGCAGCCAAGGTCGGCCCGGGATGAACACTGAAGCTTTCTTT.

This clone was picked up many times. The chain uses TRBV5-1 and TRBJ2-5, with 7 bases lining up with TRBD1. From germline, CDR1 is SGHRS and CDR2 YFSETQ. V shed 0 bases and J 4 bases; nucleotides not matched to a gene: 3. The CDR3 sequence is 14 residues long. The CDR3 spells CASSLGGGRETQYF. In DNA, the CDR3 is TGCGCCAGCAGCTTGGGAGGGGGCAGAGAGACCCAGTACTTC.

This clone occurred many times. V is TRBV6-6 and J is TRBJ1-3; D unclear. The CDR3 has 17 amino acids. Germline CDR1 MNHNY, CDR2 SVGAGI (reference sequence). V dropped 3 bases and J dropped 5 bases, with 20 bases sitting between them. The DNA of the CDR3 is TGTGCCAGCAGTTATTGGTCCGGAAACTTTTTTAGAAACACCATATATTTT. Its translation: CASSYWSGNFFRNTIYF.

By sample share, this clone is medium-sized (0.01 to 0.1%). The chain recombines TRBV6-5 with TRBJ2-1; 8 nucleotides line up with TRBD1. Unmatched junction bases numbered 14, after V lost 5 bases and J lost 2 bases. CDR1 is MNHEY, CDR2 SVGAGI, per germline. CDR3 length: 18 amino acids. The CDR3 DNA sequence: TGTGCCAGCAGTCGACAGGGGCGTTTCAGAGAAGCCTACAATGAGCAGTTCTTC. Its protein product is CASSRQGRFREAYNEQFF.

This clone was seen repeatedly, ten times or more. The chain links TRBV28 to TRBJ1-3, with D perhaps TRBD1 (5 bases). Trimming left V 3 bases short and J 4 bases short, with 16 bases between. Germline lookup yields CDR1 MDHEN and CDR2 SYDVKM. The CDR3 runs 16 residues. CDR3 DNA: TGTGCCAGCAGTTTTAGGGGAGGGTACTCCGGAAACACCATATATTTT. This sequence encodes CASSFRGGYSGNTIYF.

The table lists this clone with a few counts. Other DNA sequences within the sample encode an identical CDR3. This chain uses TRBV5-1 with TRBJ2-3; D unresolved. The CDR3 extends over 15 amino acids. Trimming took 0 bases from V and 0 from J, leaving 8 bases between them. Germline CDR1 is SGHRS and CDR2 is YFSETQ. As DNA, the CDR3 is TGCGCCAGCAGCTTGGGGCCGCCTAGCACAGATACGCAGTATTTT. Translated: CASSLGPPSTDTQYF.

On this clone: This may be a read error: a much more frequent sequence differs by one nucleotide. V gene TRBV18 combines with J gene TRBJ1-5; D is undetermined. Trimming left V 3 bases short and J 0 bases short, with 12 bases between. The V gene's germline CDR1 is KGHSH and CDR2 LQKENI. CDR3 size: 16 residues. The CDR3 is CASSPSKVDSNQPQHF. CDR3 nucleotide sequence: TGTGCCAGCTCACCCTCGAAGGTTGATAGCAATCAGCCCCAGCATTTT.

Of note for this clone: This may stem from a read error, because a much larger clone lies one nucleotide away. This sequence joins TRBV5-5 and TRBJ2-2; 12 nucleotides align to TRBD2. Germline-derived CDR1 and CDR2 are SGHKS and YYEKEE (reference sequence). The CDR3 runs to 15 residues. Trimming removed 4 bases from V and 6 bases from J; junction bases left unmatched: 4. CDR3: CASSPTSGRSGELFF. In DNA form, the CDR3 reads TGTGCCAGCAGCCCCACTAGCGGGAGGTCCGGGGAGCTGTTTTTT.